This T cell receptor beta chain was sequenced for a study of cytomegalovirus exposure and HLA in healthy donors. The PCR had 60 Vbeta and 13 Jbeta primers. Assay used: immunoSEQ multiplex PCR; TCRdb lists only in-frame clones, some missing. The sample table includes around 58,000 clones. The material sequenced was PBMCs. This clonotype was sampled from a man aged 50 or older in good health and CMV-seropositive.

Here the CDR3 DNA reads TGTGCCAGCAGCCCAACCCCGGGACAGCAAAACACTGAAGCTTTCTTT. This codes for CASSPTPGQQNTEAFF. The chain couples TRBV7-3 to TRBJ1-1; 7 bases match TRBD1. The CDR3 has 16 residues. CDR1 is SGHTA, CDR2 FQGTGA, per germline. Losses at the gene ends were 5 bases for V and 2 bases for J; bases not matched to a gene: 11.